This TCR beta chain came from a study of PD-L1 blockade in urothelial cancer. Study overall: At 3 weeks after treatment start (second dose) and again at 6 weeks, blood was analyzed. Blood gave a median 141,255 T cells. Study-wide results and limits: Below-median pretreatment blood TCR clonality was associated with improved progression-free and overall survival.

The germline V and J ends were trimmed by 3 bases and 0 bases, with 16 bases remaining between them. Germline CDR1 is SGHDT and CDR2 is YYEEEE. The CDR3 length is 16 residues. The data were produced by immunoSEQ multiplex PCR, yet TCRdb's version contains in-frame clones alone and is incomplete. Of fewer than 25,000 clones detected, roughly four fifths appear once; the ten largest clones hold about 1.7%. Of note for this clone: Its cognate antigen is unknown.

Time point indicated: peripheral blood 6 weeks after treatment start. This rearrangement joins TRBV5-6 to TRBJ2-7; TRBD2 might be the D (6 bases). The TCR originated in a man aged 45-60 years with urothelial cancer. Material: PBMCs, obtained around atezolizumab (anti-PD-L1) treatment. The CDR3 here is CASSSTLRGSSYEQYF. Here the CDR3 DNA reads TGTGCCAGCAGCTCTACTCTGCGGGGTAGCTCCTACGAGCAGTACTTC. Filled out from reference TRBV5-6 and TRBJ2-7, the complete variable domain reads DAGVTQSPTHLIKTRGQQVTLRCSPKSGHDTVSWYQQALGQGPQFIFQYYEEEERQRGNFPDRFSGHQFPNYSSELNVNALLLGDSALYLCASSSTLRGSSYEQYFGPGTRLTVT.